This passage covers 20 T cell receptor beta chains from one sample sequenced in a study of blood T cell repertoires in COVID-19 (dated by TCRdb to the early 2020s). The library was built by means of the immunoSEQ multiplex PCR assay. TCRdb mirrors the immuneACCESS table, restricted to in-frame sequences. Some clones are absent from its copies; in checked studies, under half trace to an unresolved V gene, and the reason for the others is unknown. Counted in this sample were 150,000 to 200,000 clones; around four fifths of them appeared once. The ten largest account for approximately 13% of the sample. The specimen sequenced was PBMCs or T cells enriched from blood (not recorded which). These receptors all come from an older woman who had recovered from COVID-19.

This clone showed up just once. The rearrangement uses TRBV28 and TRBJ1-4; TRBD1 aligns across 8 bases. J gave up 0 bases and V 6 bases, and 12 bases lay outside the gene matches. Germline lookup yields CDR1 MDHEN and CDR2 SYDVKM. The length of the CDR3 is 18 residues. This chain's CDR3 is CASSRPKTGATTNEKLFF. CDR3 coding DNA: TGTGCCAGCAGCCGTCCCAAGACAGGGGCGACAACTAATGAAAAACTGTTTTTT.

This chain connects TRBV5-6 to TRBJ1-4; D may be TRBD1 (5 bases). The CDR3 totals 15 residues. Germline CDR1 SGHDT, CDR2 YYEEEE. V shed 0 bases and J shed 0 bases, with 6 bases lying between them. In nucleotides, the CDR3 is TGTGCCAGCAGCTTGGCGGGGGCAACTAATGAAAAACTGTTTTTT. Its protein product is CASSLAGATNEKLFF. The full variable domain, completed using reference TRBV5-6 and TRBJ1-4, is DAGVTQSPTHLIKTRGQQVTLRCSPKSGHDTVSWYQQALGQGPQFIFQYYEEEERQRGNFPDRFSGHQFPNYSSELNVNALLLGDSALYLCASSLAGATNEKLFFGSGTQLSVL.

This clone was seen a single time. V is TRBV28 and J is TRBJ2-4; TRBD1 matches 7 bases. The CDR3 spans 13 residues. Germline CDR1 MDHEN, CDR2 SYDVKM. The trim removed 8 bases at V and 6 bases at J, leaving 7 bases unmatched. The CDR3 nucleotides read TGTGCCAGCGTAGGGGGCCCCCCAAACATTCAGTACTTC. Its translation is CASVGGPPNIQYF.

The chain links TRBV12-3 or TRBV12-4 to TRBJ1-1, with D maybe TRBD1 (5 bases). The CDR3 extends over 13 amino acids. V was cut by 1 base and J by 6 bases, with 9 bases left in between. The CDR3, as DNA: TGTGCCAGCAGTTTAGGGGGGGAGTCTGAAGCTTTCTTT. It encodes CASSLGGESEAFF.

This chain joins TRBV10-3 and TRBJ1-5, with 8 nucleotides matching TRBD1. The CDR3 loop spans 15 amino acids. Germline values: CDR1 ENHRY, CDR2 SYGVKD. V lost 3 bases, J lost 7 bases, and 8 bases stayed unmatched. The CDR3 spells CAISEGDRGHQPQHF. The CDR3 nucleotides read TGTGCCATCAGTGAAGGAGACAGGGGCCACCAGCCCCAGCATTTT.

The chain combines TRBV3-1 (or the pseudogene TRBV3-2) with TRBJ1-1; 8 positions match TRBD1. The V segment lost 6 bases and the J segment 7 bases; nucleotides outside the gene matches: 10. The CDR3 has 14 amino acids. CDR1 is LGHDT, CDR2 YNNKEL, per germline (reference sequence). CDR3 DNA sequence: TGTGCCAGCAGTGCCGGGGGACAGGCCAGTGAAGCTTTCTTT. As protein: CASSAGGQASEAFF.

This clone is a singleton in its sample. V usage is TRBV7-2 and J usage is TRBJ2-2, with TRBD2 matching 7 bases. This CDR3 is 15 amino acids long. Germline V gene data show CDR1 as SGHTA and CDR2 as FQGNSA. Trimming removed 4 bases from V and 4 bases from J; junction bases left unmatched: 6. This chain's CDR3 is CASSSTSAPTGELFF. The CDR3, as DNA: TGTGCCAGCAGCTCCACTAGCGCGCCCACCGGGGAGCTGTTTTTT.

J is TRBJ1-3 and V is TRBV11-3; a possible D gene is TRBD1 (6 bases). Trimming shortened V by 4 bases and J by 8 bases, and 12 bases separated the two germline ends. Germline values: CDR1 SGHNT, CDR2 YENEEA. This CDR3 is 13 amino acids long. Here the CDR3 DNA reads TGTGCCAGCAGCTCGAACCCAGGGGACACCATATATTTT. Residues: CASSSNPGDTIYF. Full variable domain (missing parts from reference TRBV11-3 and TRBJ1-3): EAGVVQSPRYKIIEKKQPVAFWCNPISGHNTLYWYLQNLGQGPELLIRYENEEAVDDSQLPKDRFSAERLKGVDSTLKIQPAELGDSAVYLCASSSNPGDTIYFGEGSWLTVV.

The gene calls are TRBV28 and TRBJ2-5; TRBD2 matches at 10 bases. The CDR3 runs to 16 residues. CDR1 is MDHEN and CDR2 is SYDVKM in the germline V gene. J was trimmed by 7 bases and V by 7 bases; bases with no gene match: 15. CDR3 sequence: CASTISGSGRTATQYF. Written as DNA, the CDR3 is TGTGCCAGCACCATATCCGGTAGCGGGAGGACGGCGACCCAGTACTTC.

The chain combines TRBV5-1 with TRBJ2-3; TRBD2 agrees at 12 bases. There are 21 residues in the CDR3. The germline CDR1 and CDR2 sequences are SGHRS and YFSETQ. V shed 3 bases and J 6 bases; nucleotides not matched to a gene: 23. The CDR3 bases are TGCGCCAGCAGCTCTACCCCGAAGACTAGCGGGAGTAGAGGAGCCACCGATACGCAGTATTTT. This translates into CASSSTPKTSGSRGATDTQYF.

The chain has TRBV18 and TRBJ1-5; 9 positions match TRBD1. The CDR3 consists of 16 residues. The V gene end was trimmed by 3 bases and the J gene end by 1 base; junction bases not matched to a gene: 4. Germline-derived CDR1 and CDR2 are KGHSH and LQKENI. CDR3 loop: CASSPDRGSSNQPQHF. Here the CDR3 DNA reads TGTGCCAGCTCACCGGACAGGGGATCAAGCAATCAGCCCCAGCATTTT.

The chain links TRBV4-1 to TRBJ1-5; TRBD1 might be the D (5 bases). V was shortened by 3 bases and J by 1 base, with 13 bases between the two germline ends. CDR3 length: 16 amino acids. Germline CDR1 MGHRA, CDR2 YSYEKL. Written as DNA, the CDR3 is TGCGCCAGCAGCCAGTGGGGGGAGATGAGCAATCAGCCCCAGCATTTT. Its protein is CASSQWGEMSNQPQHF.

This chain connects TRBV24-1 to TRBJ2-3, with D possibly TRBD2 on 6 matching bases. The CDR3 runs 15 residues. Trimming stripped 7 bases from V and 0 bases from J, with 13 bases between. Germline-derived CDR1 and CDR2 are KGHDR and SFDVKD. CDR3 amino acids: CATSPAGFSTDTQYF. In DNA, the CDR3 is TGTGCCACCAGCCCGGCGGGGTTTAGCACAGATACGCAGTATTTT.

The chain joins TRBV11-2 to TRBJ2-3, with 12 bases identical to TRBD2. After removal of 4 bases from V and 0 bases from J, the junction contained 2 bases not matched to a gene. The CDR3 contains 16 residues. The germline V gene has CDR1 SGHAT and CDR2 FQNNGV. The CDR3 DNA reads TGTGCCAGCAGCTATGGACTAGCGGGGAGCACAGATACGCAGTATTTT. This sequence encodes CASSYGLAGSTDTQYF.

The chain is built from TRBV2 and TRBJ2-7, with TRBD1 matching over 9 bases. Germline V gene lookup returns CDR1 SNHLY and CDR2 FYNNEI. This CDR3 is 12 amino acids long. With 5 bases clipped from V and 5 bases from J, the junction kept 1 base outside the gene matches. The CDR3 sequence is CASSRQGDEQYF. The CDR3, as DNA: TGTGCCAGCAGTAGACAGGGGGACGAGCAGTACTTC.

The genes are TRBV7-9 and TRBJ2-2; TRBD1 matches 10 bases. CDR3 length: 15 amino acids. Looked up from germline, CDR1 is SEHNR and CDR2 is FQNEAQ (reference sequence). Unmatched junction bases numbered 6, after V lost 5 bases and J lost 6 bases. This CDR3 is CASSLTGGSAGELFF. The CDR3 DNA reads TGTGCCAGCAGCCTGACAGGGGGCTCTGCCGGGGAGCTGTTTTTT.

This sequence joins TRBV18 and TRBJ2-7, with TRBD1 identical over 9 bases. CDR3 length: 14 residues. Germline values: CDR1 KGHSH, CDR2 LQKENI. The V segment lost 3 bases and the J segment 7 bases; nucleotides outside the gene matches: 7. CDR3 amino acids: CASSPNTGGAEQYF. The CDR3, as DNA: TGTGCCAGCTCACCGAACACAGGGGGCGCTGAGCAGTACTTC.

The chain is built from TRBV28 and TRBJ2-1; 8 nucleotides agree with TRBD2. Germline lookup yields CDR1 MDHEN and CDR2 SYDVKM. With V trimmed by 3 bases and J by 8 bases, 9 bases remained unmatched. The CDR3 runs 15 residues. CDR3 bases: TGTGCCAGCAGTTTTCTGAGCGGGAGAGATGATGAGCAGTTCTTC. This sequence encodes CASSFLSGRDDEQFF.

The CDR3 here is CATGRRSNTEAFF. For the CDR3, the DNA is TGTGCCACCGGGCGGAGGTCCAACACTGAAGCTTTCTTT. The chain carries TRBV7-6 and TRBJ1-1; D not resolved. Germline lookup yields CDR1 SGHVS and CDR2 FNYEAQ. The CDR3 contains 13 residues. V gave up 10 bases and J gave up 2 bases, with 14 bases separating them. The variable domain in full, completed from reference TRBV7-6 and TRBJ1-1, reads GAGVSQSPRYKVTKRGQDVALRCDPISGHVSLYWYRQALGQGPEFLTYFNYEAQQDKSGLPNDRFSAERPEGSISTLTIQRTEQRDSAMYRCATGRRSNTEAFFGQGTRLTVV.

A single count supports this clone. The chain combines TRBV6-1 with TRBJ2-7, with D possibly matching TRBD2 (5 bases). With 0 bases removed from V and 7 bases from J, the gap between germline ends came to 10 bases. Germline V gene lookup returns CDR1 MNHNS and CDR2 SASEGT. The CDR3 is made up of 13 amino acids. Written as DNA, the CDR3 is TGTGCCAGCAGTGAAGCCAGGAGGTCAGAGCAGTACTTC. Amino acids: CASSEARRSEQYF.